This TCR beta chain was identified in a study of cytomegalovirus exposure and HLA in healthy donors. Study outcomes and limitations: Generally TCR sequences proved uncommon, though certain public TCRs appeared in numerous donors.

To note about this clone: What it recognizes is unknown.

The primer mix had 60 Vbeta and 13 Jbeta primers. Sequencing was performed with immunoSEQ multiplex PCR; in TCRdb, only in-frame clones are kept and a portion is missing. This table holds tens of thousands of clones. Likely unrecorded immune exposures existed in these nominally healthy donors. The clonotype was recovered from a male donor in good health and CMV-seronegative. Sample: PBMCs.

The CDR3 protein is CAISEGGRVAGELFF. DNA for the CDR3: TGTGCCATCAGTGAGGGCGGGAGGGTAGCCGGGGAGCTGTTTTTT. This chain connects TRBV10-3 to TRBJ2-2, with 9 bases that match TRBD2. Germline V gives CDR1 ENHRY, CDR2 SYGVKD. V dropped 2 bases and J dropped 6; count of bases not matched to a gene: 4. This CDR3 comprises 15 residues.